In this sample, the clone carrying this TCR beta chain turned up a few times. Its antigen is undetermined. This sample stems from a study of OX40 agonist ivuxolimab in advanced cancers. Study information: Aged roughly 23 to 80 with a mean of roughly 63 years, they were about 78% male. One patient with hepatocellular carcinoma and two with cutaneous melanoma, three in all, had partial responses. General observations from the study: Expanded clones were, on average, more numerous among CD8+ T cells than CD4+.

Baseline was the first blood sampling point, followed by cycle 4 day 1 and cycle 7 day 1. This table comes from immunoSEQ multiplex PCR, and its TCRdb copy is limited to in-frame clones, with some not included. The sample includes 45,000 to 65,000 clones, around three quarters of them seen just once. This CDR3 spans 15 amino acids. Germline V CDR1 and CDR2: SGHNT, YYREEE (reference sequence). V was trimmed by 4 bases and J by 6 bases, leaving 20 bases between them. The V and J genes are TRBV5-4 and TRBJ2-7; possibly TRBD1 or TRBD2 for D (5 bases each). The origin of this receptor is an adult with an advanced solid tumor such as melanoma, head and neck, liver or kidney cancer. This sample comprised CD4+ or CD8+ T cells sorted from blood, obtained in a trial of the OX40 agonist ivuxolimab. The CDR3 nucleotides are TGTGCCAGCAGCAAATATACCGGGACCTCTCTCGAGCAGTACTTC. As protein: CASSKYTGTSLEQYF. The whole variable domain, filled in from reference TRBV5-4 and TRBJ2-7, reads ETGVTQSPTHLIKTRGQQVTLRCSSQSGHNTVSWYQQALGQGPQFIFQYYREEENGRGNFPPRFSGLQFPNYSSELNVNALELDDSALYLCASSKYTGTSLEQYFGPGTRLTVT.